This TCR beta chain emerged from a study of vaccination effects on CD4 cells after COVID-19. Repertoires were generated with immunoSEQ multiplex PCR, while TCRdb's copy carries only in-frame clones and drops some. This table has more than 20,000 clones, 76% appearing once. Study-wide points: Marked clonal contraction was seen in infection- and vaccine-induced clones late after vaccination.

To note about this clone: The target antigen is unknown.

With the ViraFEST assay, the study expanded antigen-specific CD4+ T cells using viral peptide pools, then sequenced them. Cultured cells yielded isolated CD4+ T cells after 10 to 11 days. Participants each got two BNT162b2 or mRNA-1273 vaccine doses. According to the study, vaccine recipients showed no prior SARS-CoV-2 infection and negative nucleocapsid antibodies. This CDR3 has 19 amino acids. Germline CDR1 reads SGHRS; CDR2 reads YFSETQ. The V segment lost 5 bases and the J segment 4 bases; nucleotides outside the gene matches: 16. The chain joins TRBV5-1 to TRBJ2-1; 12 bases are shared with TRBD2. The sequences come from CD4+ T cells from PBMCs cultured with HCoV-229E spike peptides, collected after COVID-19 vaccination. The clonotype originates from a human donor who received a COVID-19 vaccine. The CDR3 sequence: CASSSIVSSGRGVYNEQFF. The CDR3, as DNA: TGCGCCAGCAGTTCCATCGTATCTAGCGGGAGGGGGGTTTACAATGAGCAGTTCTTC.